The 19 T cell receptor beta chains presented below share a single source sample, sequenced in a study of vaccination and CD4 T cells after COVID-19. Their antigens are not known. The Oncomine TCR Beta short-read assay was what sequenced the DNA obtained from cultured CD4+ T cells. Researchers extracted genomic DNA from CD4+ T cells that had been cultured. One entry per CDR3 protein results from TCRdb running MiXCR on the PCR reads. The sample records several thousand distinct CDR3 sequences, 28% being singletons. Treatment specified: roughly 10-day PBMC culture with coronavirus spike peptide pools or control peptides (ViraFEST assay). The unexposed donor gave CD4+ T cells before the COVID-19 pandemic (2011-2018). Sequencing was carried out using CD4+ T cells from blood, cultured in vitro. Receptor source: a human donor in good health.

This clonotype occurred a few times. This rearrangement joins TRBV6-2 or TRBV6-3 to TRBJ2-6; TRBD2 matches at 9 bases. Germline V CDR1 and CDR2: MNHEY, SVGEGT. The CDR3 runs 17 residues. The trim removed 4 bases at V and 0 bases at J, leaving 4 bases unmatched. Here the CDR3 DNA reads TGTGCCAGCAGTTTAGCGGGAGCGTTCTCTGGGGCCAACGTCCTGACTTTC. Translation: CASSLAGAFSGANVLTF.

This clonotype was seen a few times. This chain uses TRBV6-5 with TRBJ2-2; no clear D gene. The germline V and J ends were trimmed by 4 bases and 5 bases, with 8 bases remaining between them. This CDR3 region has 13 residues. The germline gives CDR1 MNHEY, CDR2 SVGAGI. Here the CDR3 reads CASSLEITGELFF. CDR3 DNA: TGTGCCAGCAGTTTAGAGATAACCGGGGAGCTGTTTTTT.

This clonotype was seen only a few times. CDR3 amino acids: CASSRKTRDTQYF. CDR3 sequence (DNA): TGTGCCAGCAGCCGAAAGACACGAGATACGCAGTATTTT. This sequence joins TRBV7-9 and TRBJ2-3; no firm D call. Germline V gene sequence: CDR1 SEHNR, CDR2 FQNEAQ (reference sequence). Between the trimmed V and J ends, which lost 5 bases and 5 bases, there was a span of 11 bases. The length of the CDR3 is 13 residues.

The genes are TRBV25-1 and TRBJ2-4; 8 positions match TRBD2. V was pared by 8 bases and J by 2 bases, with 11 bases of the junction left unmatched. The CDR3 runs to 16 residues. CDR1 is MGHDK and CDR2 is SYGVNS in the germline V gene. CDR3 sequence (DNA): TGTGCCAGCCTCAAAGGTAGCGGGAAAACCAAAAACATTCAGTACTTC. Protein sequence: CASLKGSGKTKNIQYF.

This clonotype qualifies as medium-sized. The J gene is TRBJ1-2, the V gene TRBV7-3; D remains unclear. V gave up 1 base and J gave up 0 bases, with 12 bases separating them. The CDR3 runs 16 residues. Germline V gene sequence: CDR1 SGHTA, CDR2 FQGTGA. The CDR3 is CASSLRGDASNYGYTF. The CDR3 region has the DNA TGTGCCAGCAGCTTAAGAGGAGACGCTTCTAACTATGGCTACACCTTC.

This clonotype was recorded a few times. This rearrangement joins TRBV27 to TRBJ2-7, with 7 bases fitting TRBD2. The trim removed 8 bases at V and 4 bases at J, leaving 11 bases unmatched. Per germline, CDR1 MNHEY and CDR2 SMNVEV (reference sequence). This CDR3 is built from 14 residues. Here the CDR3 DNA reads TGTGCCAGCTCCCCTGGGGGAGGGCCGTACGAGCAGTACTTC. Residues: CASSPGGGPYEQYF.

This clonotype has a handful of counts. The rearrangement uses TRBV7-9 and TRBJ1-2, with unresolved D. V lost 5 bases, J lost 4 bases, and 5 bases lay in between. Germline V lookup: CDR1 SEHNR, CDR2 FQNEAQ (reference sequence). The CDR3 sequence is 11 residues long. The DNA of the CDR3 is TGTGCCAGCAGCACGATCTATGGCTACACCTTC. Its translation is CASSTIYGYTF. The full variable domain, completed using reference TRBV7-9 and TRBJ1-2, is DTGVSQNPRHKITKRGQNVTFRCDPISEHNRLYWYRQTLGQGPEFLTYFQNEAQLEKSRLLSDRFSAERPKGSFSTLEIQRTEQGDSAMYLCASSTIYGYTFGSGTRLTVV.

This rearrangement joins TRBV19 to TRBJ2-2; TRBD2 matches 13 bases. CDR3 length: 15 amino acids. The junction had 3 bases not matched to a gene; V was cut back by 5 bases and J by 6 bases. Germline CDR1 reads LNHDA; CDR2 reads SQIVND (reference sequence). For the CDR3, the DNA is TGTGCCAGTAGTCGACTAGCGGGAGGATCCGGGGAGCTGTTTTTT. Its translation: CASSRLAGGSGELFF.

The chain employs TRBV27 and TRBJ1-5; 10 bases map to TRBD1. The V and J ends lost 5 bases and 3 bases, in that order; junction bases with no gene match: 1. The CDR3 contains 14 residues. Germline CDR1 and CDR2: MNHEY and SMNVEV (reference sequence). As DNA, the CDR3 is TGTGCCAGCAGTGGACAGGGGGTCAATCAGCCCCAGCATTTT. Translated: CASSGQGVNQPQHF.

This clonotype was counted a few times. The chain has TRBV6-1 and TRBJ1-3; D remains ambiguous. V lost 7 bases and J lost 4, with 11 bases in between. CDR3 length: 13 residues. Germline-derived CDR1 and CDR2 are MNHNS and SASEGT. In DNA form, the CDR3 reads TGTGCCAGCATGGGCCCCGGAGGAAACACCATATATTTT. Translating gives CASMGPGGNTIYF.

This clonotype was counted a few times. The chain couples TRBV7-9 to TRBJ1-6, with D possibly matching TRBD1 (5 bases). Germline V gene lookup returns CDR1 SEHNR and CDR2 FQNEAQ (reference sequence). The CDR3 sequence is 15 residues long. Trimming left V 5 bases short and J 8 bases short, with 16 bases between. CDR3 nucleotides: TGTGCCAGCAGCCCCGAACGGGGGTTCGATTCACCCCTCCACTTT. It is translated as CASSPERGFDSPLHF.

This clonotype has more than one count but fewer than ten. The rearrangement uses TRBV21-1 and TRBJ1-4; the table's TRBD1 call for D was not verified on the DNA. TRBV21-1 is reported as a pseudogene. This CDR3 region has 16 residues. This chain's CDR3 is CASSSPSAGGNEKLFF. For the CDR3, the DNA is TGTGCCAGCAGCTCCCCCTCGGCAGGGGGCAATGAAAAACTGTTTTTT.

This clonotype came up a few times. The chain links TRBV7-8 to TRBJ2-7; 10 bases align to TRBD1. CDR1 is SGHVS and CDR2 is FQNEAQ in the germline V gene. The CDR3 is 16 residues long. The J segment lost 5 bases and the V segment lost 7 bases, leaving 14 bases of the junction unmatched. CDR3: CASTPRGGQGIHEQYF. The CDR3 DNA sequence: TGTGCCAGCACCCCGAGAGGGGGACAGGGGATCCACGAGCAGTACTTC.

This clonotype came up a few times. The chain employs TRBV10-3 and TRBJ2-7, with D uncertain. Germline V gene sequence: CDR1 ENHRY, CDR2 SYGVKD. The CDR3 is 13 residues long. Trimming removed 4 bases from V and 7 bases from J, with 14 bases in between. The DNA of the CDR3 is TGTGCCATCAGTGGCCCCCAAAGGGCTGAGCAGTACTTC. This gives the protein CAISGPQRAEQYF.

The V gene is TRBV25-1, the J gene TRBJ1-6, with D unclear. V was trimmed by 4 bases and J by 4 bases, leaving 8 bases between them. CDR3 length equals 14 residues. Germline V lookup: CDR1 MGHDK, CDR2 SYGVNS. The CDR3 loop reads CASSAGPYNSPLHF. CDR3 coding DNA: TGTGCCAGCAGTGCCGGTCCGTATAATTCACCCCTCCACTTT.

V is TRBV6-5 and J is TRBJ1-1; no clear D. Trimming left V 4 bases short and J 6 bases short, with 18 bases between. The V gene's germline CDR1 is MNHEY and CDR2 SVGAGI. The CDR3 runs to 15 residues. For the CDR3, the DNA is TGTGCCAGCAGTTCAGGTAGTGTGGTCCTGTCTGAAGCTTTCTTT. Amino acids: CASSSGSVVLSEAFF.

This clonotype was found a few times. V and J are TRBV6-1 and TRBJ2-7; TRBD1 agrees at 9 bases. Losses at the gene ends were 6 bases for V and 5 bases for J; bases not matched to a gene: 8. From germline, CDR1 is MNHNS and CDR2 SASEGT. This CDR3 is 14 amino acids long. CDR3 sequence reads: CASRQRDRAHEQYF. The CDR3 bases are TGTGCCAGCAGGCAACGGGACAGGGCCCACGAGCAGTACTTC.

The J gene is TRBJ2-1, the V gene TRBV2; 12 bases fit TRBD2. The CDR3 sequence is 15 residues long. With 4 bases clipped from V and 7 bases from J, the junction kept 5 bases outside the gene matches. The V gene's germline CDR1 is SNHLY and CDR2 FYNNEI. The CDR3 DNA is TGTGCCAGCAGTGGTGGACTAGCGGGGATGAATGAGCAGTTCTTC. Translating it yields CASSGGLAGMNEQFF. Full variable domain (rest looked up from reference TRBV2 and TRBJ2-1): EPEVTQTPSHQVTQMGQEVILRCVPISNHLYFYWYRQILGQKVEFLVSFYNNEISEKSEIFDDQFSVERPDGSNFTLKIRSTKLEDSAMYFCASSGGLAGMNEQFFGPGTRLTVL.

The rearrangement uses TRBV5-1 and TRBJ2-5; TRBD1 matches 7 bases. This CDR3 has 14 residues. CDR1 and CDR2 from the germline V gene are SGHRS and YFSETQ. V dropped 4 bases and J dropped 4; count of bases not matched to a gene: 7. CDR3 DNA: TGCGCCAGCAGCCAGACAGGGATCGGAGAGACCCAGTACTTC. Encoded protein: CASSQTGIGETQYF.